Listed below are T cell receptor beta chains from one sample, sequenced in a study of blood T cell repertoires in COVID-19. TCRdb's table, derived via immunoSEQ multiplex PCR, lists solely in-frame clones and lacks some. The top ten clones hold roughly 14% of a sample with approximately 230,000 clones, around nine tenths of them seen once. The sample consisted of PBMCs or T cells enriched from blood (not recorded which). The receptor set was obtained from a woman between 45 and 65 years old with acute COVID-19. Each CDR3 is given with its conserved first and last residue. D genes are given only for firm matches. A row's size may be missing; if present it is once, few, many or a size class.

j_gene: TRBJ2-1
abundance: once
v_gene: TRBV10-3
d_gene: -
CDR3aa: CAISERMASGGYNEQFF
CDR3nt: TGTGCCATCAGTGAGCGTATGGCCAGTGGGGGGTACAATGAGCAGTTCTTC

j_gene: TRBJ2-5
abundance: -
v_gene: TRBV9
d_gene: -
CDR3aa: CASSVFPEQETQYF
CDR3nt: TGTGCCAGCAGCGTTTTCCCAGAACAAGAGACCCAGTACTTC

j_gene: TRBJ1-2
abundance: -
v_gene: TRBV30
d_gene: TRBD1
CDR3aa: CACPAPGQGPSGAGYTF
CDR3nt: TGTGCCTGTCCGGCCCCGGGACAGGGACCTTCTGGGGCTGGCTACACCTTC

j_gene: TRBJ2-3
abundance: -
v_gene: TRBV28
d_gene: TRBD1
CDR3aa: CASSSGQGTDTQYF
CDR3nt: TGTGCCAGCAGTTCGGGACAGGGAACAGATACGCAGTATTTT

j_gene: TRBJ2-1
abundance: -
v_gene: TRBV18
d_gene: -
CDR3aa: CASSPALVDEQFF
CDR3nt: TGTGCCAGCTCACCTGCTCTAGTAGATGAGCAGTTCTTC

j_gene: TRBJ1-6
abundance: -
v_gene: TRBV18
d_gene: TRBD1
CDR3aa: CASSPTGTGGADNNSPLHF
CDR3nt: TGTGCCAGCTCACCTACCGGGACAGGGGGCGCAGATAATAATTCACCCCTCCACTTT

j_gene: TRBJ1-1
abundance: -
v_gene: TRBV3-1/TRBV3-2
d_gene: -
CDR3aa: CASSLRTEAFF
CDR3nt: TGTGCCAGCAGCCTACGGACTGAAGCTTTCTTT

j_gene: TRBJ1-5
abundance: -
v_gene: TRBV6-5
d_gene: TRBD1
CDR3aa: CASRAGGASNQPQHF
CDR3nt: TGTGCCAGCAGAGCAGGGGGCGCGAGCAATCAGCCCCAGCATTTT

j_gene: TRBJ1-3
abundance: few
v_gene: TRBV6-5
d_gene: -
CDR3aa: CASSRVSGNTIYF
CDR3nt: TGTGCCAGCAGTCGAGTGTCTGGAAACACCATATATTTT

j_gene: TRBJ1-5
abundance: -
v_gene: TRBV19
d_gene: TRBD1
CDR3aa: CASSPGPQGADTQPQHF
CDR3nt: TGTGCCAGTAGTCCTGGGCCCCAGGGGGCTGATACTCAGCCCCAGCATTTT

j_gene: TRBJ2-1
abundance: -
v_gene: TRBV9
d_gene: -
CDR3aa: CASSVEQGEQFF
CDR3nt: TGTGCCAGCAGCGTAGAGCAGGGGGAGCAGTTCTTC

j_gene: TRBJ1-4
abundance: -
v_gene: TRBV27
d_gene: -
CDR3aa: CASSPYVQGMGKLFF
CDR3nt: TGTGCCAGCAGTCCGTATGTGCAGGGGATGGGTAAACTGTTTTTT

j_gene: TRBJ1-4
abundance: -
v_gene: TRBV28
d_gene: -
CDR3aa: CASTNRVGPEKLFF
CDR3nt: TGTGCCAGCACCAACAGGGTGGGGCCCGAAAAACTGTTTTTT

j_gene: TRBJ2-7
abundance: once
v_gene: TRBV7-2
d_gene: TRBD2
CDR3aa: CASSFTSGYEQYF
CDR3nt: TGTGCCAGCAGCTTCACTAGCGGCTACGAGCAGTACTTC

j_gene: TRBJ2-1
abundance: -
v_gene: TRBV5-5
d_gene: TRBD1
CDR3aa: CASSLGTGVYNEQFF
CDR3nt: TGTGCCAGCAGCCTCGGGACAGGGGTCTACAATGAGCAGTTCTTC

j_gene: TRBJ2-1
abundance: -
v_gene: TRBV27
d_gene: TRBD2
CDR3aa: CASSLGGRALEQFF
CDR3nt: TGTGCCAGCAGTTTAGGCGGGAGGGCCCTTGAGCAGTTCTTC

j_gene: TRBJ1-3
abundance: few
v_gene: TRBV3-1/TRBV3-2
d_gene: TRBD1
CDR3aa: CASREQGALSGNTIYF
CDR3nt: TGTGCCAGCAGAGAACAGGGGGCCCTATCTGGAAACACCATATATTTT

j_gene: TRBJ2-2
abundance: -
v_gene: TRBV30
d_gene: -
CDR3aa: CAWSGGTGELFF
CDR3nt: TGTGCCTGGAGTGGAGGGACCGGGGAGCTGTTTTTT

j_gene: TRBJ2-5
abundance: -
v_gene: TRBV5-1
d_gene: -
CDR3aa: CASSWGDRGQETQYF
CDR3nt: TGCGCCAGCAGCTGGGGGGACAGAGGACAAGAGACCCAGTACTTC

j_gene: TRBJ1-1
abundance: once
v_gene: TRBV21-1
d_gene: -
CDR3aa: CASSNGDRGVTEAFF
CDR3nt: TGTGCCAGCAGCAATGGGGACAGGGGAGTCACTGAAGCTTTCTTT

j_gene: TRBJ1-4
abundance: -
v_gene: TRBV4-2
d_gene: TRBD1
CDR3aa: CASSQVSFRDSYEKLFF
CDR3nt: TGTGCCAGCAGCCAAGTTTCTTTCCGGGACAGCTATGAAAAACTGTTTTTT

j_gene: TRBJ2-1
abundance: -
v_gene: TRBV7-2
d_gene: TRBD2
CDR3aa: CASSNRVTSGGNEQFF
CDR3nt: TGTGCCAGCAGCAATAGAGTGACTAGCGGGGGGAATGAGCAGTTCTTC

j_gene: TRBJ1-6
abundance: -
v_gene: TRBV28
d_gene: -
CDR3aa: CASTLSQGWNSPLHF
CDR3nt: TGTGCCAGCACCCTTTCCCAGGGTTGGAATTCACCCCTCCACTTT

j_gene: TRBJ2-1
abundance: -
v_gene: TRBV9
d_gene: -
CDR3aa: CASSDLGGPYNEQFF
CDR3nt: TGTGCCAGCAGCGATCTCGGGGGGCCCTACAATGAGCAGTTCTTC

j_gene: TRBJ2-2
abundance: -
v_gene: TRBV7-7
d_gene: -
CDR3aa: CASSLGQGLNTGELFF
CDR3nt: TGTGCTAGCAGCTTAGGGCAGGGCTTGAACACCGGGGAGCTGTTTTTT

j_gene: TRBJ1-1
abundance: once
v_gene: TRBV19
d_gene: TRBD1
CDR3aa: CASNTMTGDTEAFF
CDR3nt: TGTGCCAGTAACACAATGACAGGGGACACTGAAGCTTTCTTT

j_gene: TRBJ2-7
abundance: -
v_gene: TRBV27
d_gene: -
CDR3aa: CASSGGPEQYF
CDR3nt: TGTGCCAGCAGTGGAGGTCCAGAGCAGTACTTC

j_gene: TRBJ1-1
abundance: -
v_gene: TRBV2
d_gene: -
CDR3aa: CASTSVQNTEAFF
CDR3nt: TGTGCCAGCACCTCAGTACAGAACACTGAAGCTTTCTTT

j_gene: TRBJ1-4
abundance: -
v_gene: TRBV3-1/TRBV3-2
d_gene: -
CDR3aa: CASSHAGRRNEKLFF
CDR3nt: TGTGCCAGCAGCCATGCAGGGAGGCGGAATGAAAAACTGTTTTTT

j_gene: TRBJ1-2
abundance: -
v_gene: TRBV28
d_gene: TRBD1
CDR3aa: CASSVGTGGILNYGYTF
CDR3nt: TGTGCCAGCAGTGTCGGGACAGGGGGAATCCTTAACTATGGCTACACCTTC

j_gene: TRBJ2-2
abundance: once
v_gene: TRBV9
d_gene: TRBD2
CDR3aa: CASSAGLAGGGELFF
CDR3nt: TGTGCCAGCAGCGCGGGACTAGCGGGAGGGGGGGAGCTGTTTTTT

j_gene: TRBJ2-5
abundance: once
v_gene: TRBV15
d_gene: -
CDR3aa: CATSSDRGGSETQYF
CDR3nt: TGTGCCACCAGCAGCGACAGGGGAGGGAGTGAGACCCAGTACTTC

j_gene: TRBJ1-5
abundance: -
v_gene: TRBV28
d_gene: -
CDR3aa: CAWAGFSNQPQHF
CDR3nt: TGTGCCTGGGCAGGGTTCAGCAATCAGCCCCAGCATTTT

j_gene: TRBJ1-5
abundance: -
v_gene: TRBV4-3
d_gene: TRBD1
CDR3aa: CASSPTGWVAQPQHF
CDR3nt: TGCGCCAGCAGCCCGACAGGGTGGGTGGCTCAGCCCCAGCATTTT

j_gene: TRBJ2-4
abundance: -
v_gene: TRBV4-3
d_gene: TRBD2
CDR3aa: CASSQGPGGGQYF
CDR3nt: TGCGCCAGCAGCCAGGGCCCTGGGGGGGGACAGTACTTC

j_gene: TRBJ2-5
abundance: -
v_gene: TRBV7-2
d_gene: -
CDR3aa: CASSFLGQRETQYF
CDR3nt: TGTGCCAGCAGCTTCCTGGGACAACGAGAGACCCAGTACTTC

j_gene: TRBJ1-6
abundance: -
v_gene: TRBV27
d_gene: -
CDR3aa: CASSFGQAVNSPLHF
CDR3nt: TGTGCCAGCAGTTTTGGGCAGGCCGTTAATTCACCCCTCCACTTT

j_gene: TRBJ2-1
abundance: -
v_gene: TRBV24-1
d_gene: TRBD2
CDR3aa: CATSSGLAGPAEWEQFF
CDR3nt: TGTGCCACCAGTTCGGGACTAGCGGGACCAGCGGAATGGGAGCAGTTCTTC

j_gene: TRBJ2-1
abundance: -
v_gene: TRBV19
d_gene: TRBD1
CDR3aa: CASSRQGLKFF
CDR3nt: TGTGCCAGTAGCCGACAGGGATTGAAGTTCTTC

j_gene: TRBJ2-1
abundance: -
v_gene: TRBV28
d_gene: -
CDR3aa: CASSRGTGFSYNEQFF
CDR3nt: TGTGCCAGCAGTAGGGGTACAGGGTTCTCCTACAATGAGCAGTTCTTC

j_gene: TRBJ2-7
abundance: -
v_gene: TRBV28
d_gene: TRBD1
CDR3aa: CASSVGTGLGEQYF
CDR3nt: TGTGCCAGCAGTGTTGGGACAGGGCTTGGCGAGCAGTACTTC

j_gene: TRBJ1-6
abundance: -
v_gene: TRBV27
d_gene: -
CDR3aa: CASTPRLGVGSYNSPLHF
CDR3nt: TGTGCCAGCACCCCCCGGTTAGGGGTTGGCTCCTATAATTCACCCCTCCACTTT

j_gene: TRBJ2-7
abundance: -
v_gene: TRBV27
d_gene: -
CDR3aa: CASSSLRDAYEQYF
CDR3nt: TGTGCCAGCTCTTCGTTGCGGGACGCCTACGAGCAGTACTTC

j_gene: TRBJ2-7
abundance: -
v_gene: TRBV6-5
d_gene: TRBD2
CDR3aa: CASTGSGTVTYEQYF
CDR3nt: TGTGCCAGCACCGGTAGCGGGACTGTCACCTACGAGCAGTACTTC

j_gene: TRBJ1-2
abundance: -
v_gene: TRBV28
d_gene: -
CDR3aa: CASSLRRGYGYTF
CDR3nt: TGTGCCAGCAGCCTGAGAAGGGGCTATGGCTACACCTTC

j_gene: TRBJ2-3
abundance: -
v_gene: TRBV4-3
d_gene: TRBD2
CDR3aa: CASSQRLAVGNTQYF
CDR3nt: TGCGCCAGCAGCCAAAGGCTAGCGGTAGGGAATACGCAGTATTTT

j_gene: TRBJ1-2
abundance: -
v_gene: TRBV28
d_gene: -
CDR3aa: CASSSRFASYGYTF
CDR3nt: TGTGCCAGCAGTTCCCGCTTTGCGAGCTATGGCTACACCTTC

j_gene: TRBJ2-3
abundance: -
v_gene: TRBV27
d_gene: -
CDR3aa: CASTQGSTDTQYF
CDR3nt: TGTGCCAGCACTCAGGGGAGCACAGATACGCAGTATTTT